The next 5 T cell receptor beta chains were all read from a single sample in a study of chemoradiotherapy in HPV16-positive cancers. TCRdb's copy holds only in-frame clones and misses some; the assay was immunoSEQ multiplex PCR. The data show about 5,300 clones, approximately 71% seen once. The sample in question was tumor tissue, obtained from a patient who underwent chemoradiotherapy. Receptors originate from a human donor with HPV-associated anogenital cancer.

The gene calls are TRBV11-3 and TRBJ2-5, with 9 bases matching TRBD1. This CDR3 comprises 15 residues. V was pared by 7 bases and J by 5 bases, with 11 bases of the junction left unmatched. CDR1 and CDR2 from the germline V gene are SGHNT and YENEEA. The CDR3 spells CASTPPGQGSETQYF. CDR3 nucleotide sequence: TGTGCCAGCACCCCCCCGGGACAGGGTTCGGAGACCCAGTACTTC.

The rearrangement joins TRBV10-3 to TRBJ2-1; TRBD2 matches at 7 bases. This CDR3 is 15 amino acids long. The germline CDR1 and CDR2 sequences are ENHRY and SYGVKD. V gave up 3 bases and J gave up 3 bases; unmatched junction bases: 5. The CDR3 region has the DNA TGTGCCATCAGTGAATCCCCGGGAGGCTACAATGAGCAGTTCTTC. Amino acids: CAISESPGGYNEQFF.

This clone occurred a few times. One junction end disagrees with the germline gene, perhaps due to a read error. For the CDR3, the DNA is TGTGCCAGTAGTATTGGGCCGGGACAGGTTGACTTT. Amino acids: CASSIGPGQVDF. The genes are TRBV19 and TRBJ1-1; 8 nucleotides line up with TRBD1. The CDR3 is 12 residues long. Germline V gene sequence: CDR1 LNHDA, CDR2 SQIVND (reference sequence).

The chain is built from TRBV6-5 and TRBJ2-3, with 8 bases matching TRBD2. The CDR3 is made up of 15 amino acids. The trim removed 6 bases at V and 2 bases at J, leaving 7 bases unmatched. CDR1 is MNHEY and CDR2 is SVGAGI in the germline V gene. The CDR3 sequence is CASRRTSGPTDTQYF. CDR3 in DNA: TGTGCCAGCAGGCGAACTAGCGGACCCACAGATACGCAGTATTTT.

This chain joins TRBV10-3 and TRBJ2-7; 7 bases match TRBD2. The CDR3 consists of 14 residues. The germline gives CDR1 ENHRY, CDR2 SYGVKD. V shed 4 bases, J shed 0 bases, and the junction held 3 bases outside the gene matches. Written as DNA, the CDR3 is TGTGCCATCAGTGGTGGGACTATCTCCTACGAGCAGTACTTC. Protein product: CAISGGTISYEQYF.